The 11 T cell receptor beta chains listed next were all sequenced from one sample in a study of PD-1 blockade in classical Hodgkin lymphoma. Profiling relied on immunoSEQ multiplex PCR, and the TCRdb table lists in-frame clones only, not all of them. Among about 64,000 clones listed, 75% to 95% were seen once. Time point in this sample: cycle 4 day 1 (C4D1), after six to seven weeks of nivolumab. Every patient relapsed after autologous stem cell transplantation, and brentuximab vedotin exposure varied. The input for sequencing was peripheral blood mononuclear cells (PBMCs), taken before the fourth cycle of nivolumab. These receptors originate from a human donor with classical Hodgkin lymphoma.

The chain uses TRBV7-9 and TRBJ1-5; 7 nucleotides align to TRBD1. Germline V gives CDR1 SEHNR, CDR2 FQNEAQ (reference sequence). CDR3 length equals 16 residues. Trimming took 1 base from V and 4 from J; bases not matched to a gene: 7. This CDR3 is CASSLGTGALNQPQHF. CDR3 sequence (DNA): TGTGCCAGCAGCTTAGGGACAGGTGCTTTAAATCAGCCCCAGCATTTT. Looking up the rest from reference TRBV7-9 and TRBJ1-5 gives the full variable domain: DTGVSQNPRHKITKRGQNVTFRCDPISEHNRLYWYRQTLGQGPEFLTYFQNEAQLEKSRLLSDRFSAERPKGSFSTLEIQRTEQGDSAMYLCASSLGTGALNQPQHFGDGTRLSIL.

The chain employs TRBV2 and TRBJ1-5, with TRBD1 identical over 9 bases. Germline V CDR1 and CDR2: SNHLY, FYNNEI. The CDR3 loop spans 17 amino acids. Germline trimming cut 4 bases from V and 6 bases from J; bases unmatched to any gene: 13. Here the CDR3 DNA reads TGTGCCAGCAGTGGCCGGTTACAGGGGGCGCGAGGTCAGCCCCAGCATTTT. It encodes CASSGRLQGARGQPQHF. Variable domain in full (rest from reference TRBV2 and TRBJ1-5): EPEVTQTPSHQVTQMGQEVILRCVPISNHLYFYWYRQILGQKVEFLVSFYNNEISEKSEIFDDQFSVERPDGSNFTLKIRSTKLEDSAMYFCASSGRLQGARGQPQHFGDGTRLSIL.

This chain uses TRBV5-1 with TRBJ1-1; D might be TRBD1 (6 bases). The CDR3 totals 13 residues. Germline loops: CDR1 SGHRS, CDR2 YFSETQ. Deletions cut 3 bases from V and 7 bases from J, with 13 bases between. This CDR3 is CASSYGQPLEAFF. In DNA form, the CDR3 reads TGCGCCAGCAGCTACGGACAGCCCCTTGAAGCTTTCTTT. Full variable domain (outside the CDR3, taken from reference TRBV5-1 and TRBJ1-1): KAGVTQTPRYLIKTRGQQVTLSCSPISGHRSVSWYQQTPGQGLQFLFEYFSETQRNKGNFPGRFSGRQFSNSRSEMNVSTLELGDSALYLCASSYGQPLEAFFGQGTRLTVV.

The V call is TRBV2, the J call TRBJ2-7; 13 positions match TRBD2. Germline values: CDR1 SNHLY, CDR2 FYNNEI. The CDR3 covers 14 residues. With V trimmed by 6 bases and J by 4 bases, 3 bases remained unmatched. The CDR3 is CASRGGLAGYEQYF. DNA for the CDR3: TGTGCCAGCAGAGGGGGACTAGCGGGATACGAGCAGTACTTC.

The gene calls are TRBV10-3 and TRBJ1-1; 7 positions agree with TRBD1. With V trimmed by 9 bases and J by 1 base, 5 bases remained unmatched. The CDR3 sequence is 13 residues long. Germline V gives CDR1 ENHRY, CDR2 SYGVKD. CDR3 region: CAITGQQNTEAFF. The CDR3 nucleotides are TGTGCCATAACGGGACAGCAGAACACTGAAGCTTTCTTT.

The rearrangement links TRBV4-2 to TRBJ2-5; 14 bases map to TRBD2. Per germline, CDR1 LGHNA and CDR2 YNFKEQ. J gave up 5 bases and V 3 bases, and 8 bases lay outside the gene matches. CDR3 size: 17 residues. The CDR3 DNA reads TGTGCCAGCAGCCAGCTCGGGACTAGCGGGGGTACTGAGACCCAGTACTTC. Amino acids: CASSQLGTSGGTETQYF.

This clone was observed once. The V and J genes are TRBV6-1 and TRBJ1-1; D gene unclear. V was shortened by 4 bases and J by 2 bases, with 5 bases between the two germline ends. This CDR3 is 12 amino acids long. Germline V gene data show CDR1 as MNHNS and CDR2 as SASEGT. CDR3 loop: CASSGSNTEAFF. In nucleotides, the CDR3 is TGTGCCAGCAGTGGCAGTAACACTGAAGCTTTCTTT.

The chain carries TRBV6-4 and TRBJ1-1; 9 bases map to TRBD1. The germline V gene encodes CDR1 MRHNA and CDR2 SNTAGT. With V trimmed by 0 bases and J by 7 bases, 0 bases remained unmatched. There are 13 residues in the CDR3. The CDR3 loop is CASSDSGQGEAFF. DNA for the CDR3: TGTGCCAGCAGTGACTCGGGACAGGGTGAAGCTTTCTTT.

This rearrangement joins TRBV13 to TRBJ2-1; 8 bases map to TRBD2. The ends lost 6 bases at V and 3 bases at J; junction bases unmatched: 10. The CDR3 has 16 residues. The germline V gene has CDR1 PRHDT and CDR2 FYEKMQ (reference sequence). CDR3 in DNA: TGTGCCAGCAGTCTCGAGGCCACTAGCGGCTACAATGAGCAGTTCTTC. This sequence encodes CASSLEATSGYNEQFF.

This sequence joins TRBV5-1 and TRBJ2-7; D gene ambiguous. The V gene lost 2 bases and the J gene lost 3 bases, with 9 bases spanning the gap. The CDR3 is 13 residues long. Germline CDR1 and CDR2: SGHRS and YFSETQ. CDR3 residues: CASSLMGSYEQYF. CDR3 coding DNA: TGCGCCAGCAGCTTAATGGGTAGCTACGAGCAGTACTTC.

This clone came up once. The chain uses TRBV5-6 and TRBJ2-1, with TRBD2 matching over 8 bases. Germline values: CDR1 SGHDT, CDR2 YYEEEE. Trimming removed 3 bases from V and 4 bases from J; junction bases left unmatched: 12. The CDR3 totals 17 residues. CDR3 sequence: CASSSRATGGVYNEQFF. Here the CDR3 DNA reads TGTGCCAGCAGCTCCAGAGCTACGGGGGGGGTTTACAATGAGCAGTTCTTC.